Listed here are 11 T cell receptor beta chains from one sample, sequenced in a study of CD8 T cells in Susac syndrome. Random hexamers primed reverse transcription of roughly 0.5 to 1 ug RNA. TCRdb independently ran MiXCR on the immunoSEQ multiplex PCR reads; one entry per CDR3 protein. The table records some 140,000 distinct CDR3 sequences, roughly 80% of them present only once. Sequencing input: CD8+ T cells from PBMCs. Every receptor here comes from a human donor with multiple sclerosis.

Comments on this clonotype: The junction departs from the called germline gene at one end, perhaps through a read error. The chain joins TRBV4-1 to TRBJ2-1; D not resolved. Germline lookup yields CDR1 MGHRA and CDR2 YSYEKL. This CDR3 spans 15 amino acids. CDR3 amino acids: CAGSQVLGLNNEQFF. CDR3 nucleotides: TGCGCCGGCAGCCAAGTTTTGGGTTTGAACAATGAGCAGTTCTTC.

This CDR3 is CASSPRLAGGFTDTQYF. CDR3 nucleotide sequence: TGCGCCAGCAGCCCTAGACTAGCGGGGGGTTTCACAGATACGCAGTATTTT. The chain carries TRBV4-1 and TRBJ2-3; 13 nucleotides match TRBD2. The CDR3 runs to 17 residues. Germline V gene lookup returns CDR1 MGHRA and CDR2 YSYEKL. The ends lost 4 bases at V and 2 bases at J; junction bases unmatched: 6.

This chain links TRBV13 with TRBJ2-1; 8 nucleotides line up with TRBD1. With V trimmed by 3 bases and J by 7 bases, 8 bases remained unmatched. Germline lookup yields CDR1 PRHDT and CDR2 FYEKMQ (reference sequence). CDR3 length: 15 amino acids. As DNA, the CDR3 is TGTGCCAGCAGCTTTCACGAGACAGGGGTTAATGAGCAGTTCTTC. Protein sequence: CASSFHETGVNEQFF.

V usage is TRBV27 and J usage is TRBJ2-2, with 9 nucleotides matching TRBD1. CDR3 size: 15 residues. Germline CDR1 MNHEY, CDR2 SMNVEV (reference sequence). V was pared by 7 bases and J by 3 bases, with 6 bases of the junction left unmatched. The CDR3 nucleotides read TGTGCCAGCACTAGGACAGGGGCTTACACCGGGGAGCTGTTTTTT. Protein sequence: CASTRTGAYTGELFF.

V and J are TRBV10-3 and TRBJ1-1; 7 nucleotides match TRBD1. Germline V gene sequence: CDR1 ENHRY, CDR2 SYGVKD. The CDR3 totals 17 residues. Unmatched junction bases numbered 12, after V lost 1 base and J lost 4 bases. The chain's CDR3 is CAISEYLTGAEGTEAFF. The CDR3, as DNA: TGTGCCATCAGTGAGTACCTAACAGGGGCAGAGGGCACTGAAGCTTTCTTT.

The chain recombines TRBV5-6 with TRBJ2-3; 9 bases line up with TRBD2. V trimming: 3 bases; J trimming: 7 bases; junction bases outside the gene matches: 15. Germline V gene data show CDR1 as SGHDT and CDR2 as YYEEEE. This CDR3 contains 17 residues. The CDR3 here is CASSSGTSLDRPHTQYF. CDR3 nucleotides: TGTGCCAGCAGCTCCGGGACTAGCCTCGACCGTCCACATACGCAGTATTTT.

The CDR3 protein is CASSYRTSPSNNEQFF. CDR3 coding DNA: TGTGCCAGCAGCTACAGGACTAGCCCGAGTAACAATGAGCAGTTCTTC. This chain joins TRBV7-9 and TRBJ2-1; 8 bases line up with TRBD2. Trimming at V came to 4 bases and at J to 5 bases, leaving 10 bases not matched to a gene. This CDR3 spans 16 amino acids. Per the germline V gene, CDR1 is SEHNR and CDR2 is FQNEAQ (reference sequence).

CDR3 region: CATSVSPGSTVRETQYF. In DNA form, the CDR3 reads TGTGCCACCAGTGTCTCCCCGGGAAGCACGGTCCGAGAGACCCAGTACTTC. V is TRBV24-1 and J is TRBJ2-5, with D maybe TRBD2 (5 bases). Trimming removed 5 bases at V and 4 bases at J, with 22 bases between. CDR1 and CDR2 (germline): KGHDR, SFDVKD. The CDR3 is 17 residues long.

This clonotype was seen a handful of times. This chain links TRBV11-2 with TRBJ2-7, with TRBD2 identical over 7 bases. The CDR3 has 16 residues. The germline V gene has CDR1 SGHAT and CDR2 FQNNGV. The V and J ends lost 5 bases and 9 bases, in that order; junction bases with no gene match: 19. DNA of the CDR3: TGTGCCAGCAGCCCTAGTGCGGGGGAGGCCCCTTTCCCGCAGTACTTC. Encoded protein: CASSPSAGEAPFPQYF.

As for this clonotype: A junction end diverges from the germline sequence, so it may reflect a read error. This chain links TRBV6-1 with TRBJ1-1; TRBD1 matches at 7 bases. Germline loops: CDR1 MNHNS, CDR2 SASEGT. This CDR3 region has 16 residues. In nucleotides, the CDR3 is TGTGCCAGCAGAGACACAGGGGCGGTGGGATACACTGAGGCTTTCTTT. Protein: CASRDTGAVGYTEAFF.

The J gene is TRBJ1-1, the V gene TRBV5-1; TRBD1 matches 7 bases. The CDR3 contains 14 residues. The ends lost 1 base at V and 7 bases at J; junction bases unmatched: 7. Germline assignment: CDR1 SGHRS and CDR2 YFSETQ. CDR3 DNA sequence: TGCGCCAGCAGCTTGATGAGCCGGGACAGTGAAGCTTTCTTT. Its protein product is CASSLMSRDSEAFF.